What follows is one TCR beta chain and its context. The antigen is undetermined. This record belongs to a study of cytomegalovirus exposure and HLA in healthy donors. Study conclusions and caveats: A later analysis found common viral pathogens apparently linked to several of the most significant clusters. Later work found that TCR association rates differed between HLA loci; DRB1 had the most and HLA-C the fewest. Per published accounts, TCR beta sequences correctly predicted the HLA-A and HLA-B alleles of most subjects.

This PCR relied on a set of 60 Vbeta primers and 13 Jbeta primers. Repertoires were generated with immunoSEQ multiplex PCR, while TCRdb's copy carries only in-frame clones and drops some. The profile covers 150,000 to 200,000 clones, with approximately 86% appearing a single time and around 1.5% taken by the ten largest. Trimming took off 5 bases at V and 7 bases at J, with 12 bases between the two ends. The CDR3 covers 13 residues. CDR1 and CDR2 (germline): SEHNR, FQNEAQ (reference sequence). The specimen sequenced was PBMCs. The sequence was collected from a woman aged 18-29 years in good health and CMV-seronegative. The chain couples TRBV7-9 to TRBJ1-5; D gene ambiguous. This CDR3 reads CASSLRREQPQHF. CDR3 nucleotides: TGTGCCAGCAGCCTCAGAAGGGAGCAGCCCCAGCATTTT.